What follows are 21 T cell receptor beta chains derived from one specimen sequenced in a study of blood T cell repertoires in COVID-19. The data were produced by immunoSEQ multiplex PCR, yet TCRdb's version contains in-frame clones alone and is incomplete. The table lists about 42,000 clones, roughly 85% of them singletons. Material: peripheral blood. These receptors originate from a woman aged 70-85 years in a cohort sampled during active COVID-19.

This rearrangement joins TRBV18 to TRBJ2-1; 13 positions match TRBD2. CDR3 length: 19 amino acids. V was clipped by 2 bases and J by 3 bases; unmatched bases: 10. Germline V gene sequence: CDR1 KGHSH, CDR2 LQKENI. The CDR3 loop is CASSPKGTSGTTLYNEQFF. CDR3 nucleotide sequence: TGTGCCAGCTCACCAAAAGGGACTAGCGGGACCACCCTCTACAATGAGCAGTTCTTC.

The chain is built from TRBV18 and TRBJ2-3; 12 bases are a match to TRBD2. The length of the CDR3 is 21 residues. J lost 0 bases, V lost 4 bases, and 17 bases had no gene match. Germline CDR1 and CDR2: KGHSH and LQKENI. The DNA for the CDR3 is TGTGCCAGCTCACGCCCCACTTCCGGACTAGCGGGAATCGCTAGCACAGATACGCAGTATTTT. This sequence encodes CASSRPTSGLAGIASTDTQYF.

The rearrangement uses TRBV2 and TRBJ1-1; the match to TRBD1 covers 8 bases. In germline, CDR1 is SNHLY, CDR2 FYNNEI. Trimming removed 5 bases from V and 1 base from J; junction bases left unmatched: 3. The CDR3 has 14 residues. The CDR3 nucleotides read TGTGCCAGCAGTCGACAGGGGAGGAACACTGAAGCTTTCTTT. Amino acid sequence: CASSRQGRNTEAFF.

V gene TRBV5-1 combines with J gene TRBJ2-6, with 7 bases that match TRBD1. This CDR3 is 16 amino acids long. Per the germline V gene, CDR1 is SGHRS and CDR2 is YFSETQ. Unmatched junction bases numbered 6, after V lost 4 bases and J lost 2 bases. The chain's CDR3 is CASSLTTGTGANVLTF. The CDR3 DNA sequence: TGCGCCAGCAGCCTAACGACAGGGACTGGGGCCAACGTCCTGACTTTC. Variable domain in full (rest from reference TRBV5-1 and TRBJ2-6): KAGVTQTPRYLIKTRGQQVTLSCSPISGHRSVSWYQQTPGQGLQFLFEYFSETQRNKGNFPGRFSGRQFSNSRSEMNVSTLELGDSALYLCASSLTTGTGANVLTFGAGSRLTVL.

The rearrangement joins TRBV9 to TRBJ1-5; 9 nucleotides match TRBD1. Germline V gene data show CDR1 as SGDLS and CDR2 as YYNGEE. Trimming at V came to 0 bases and at J to 4 bases, leaving 8 bases not matched to a gene. The length of the CDR3 is 17 residues. The CDR3 nucleotides read TGTGCCAGCAGCGTAGAACAGGGGGCGCTGAAAAATCAGCCCCAGCATTTT. This sequence encodes CASSVEQGALKNQPQHF. Based on the CDR3 plus reference TRBV9 and TRBJ1-5, the full variable domain is DSGVTQTPKHLITATGQRVTLRCSPRSGDLSVYWYQQSLDQGLQFLIQYYNGEERAKGNILERFSAQQFPDLHSELNLSSLELGDSALYFCASSVEQGALKNQPQHFGDGTRLSIL.

The chain joins TRBV29-1 to TRBJ2-2; D is unresolved. There are 15 residues in the CDR3. Trimming pared 0 bases from V and 1 base from J, leaving 9 bases between. CDR1 is SQVTM and CDR2 is ANQGSEA in the germline V gene. The CDR3 here is CSVEDRGVNTGELFF. The DNA for the CDR3 is TGCAGCGTTGAAGATCGCGGAGTGAACACCGGGGAGCTGTTTTTT.

This chain connects TRBV28 to TRBJ1-2; a weak D match, TRBD1 (6 bases). V was trimmed by 3 bases and J by 6 bases, leaving 14 bases between them. Looked up from germline, CDR1 is MDHEN and CDR2 is SYDVKM. This CDR3 is 14 amino acids long. The CDR3 bases are TGTGCCAGCAGTTTTCAGGGGCAGATGGATGGCTACACCTTC. This encodes CASSFQGQMDGYTF.

The J gene is TRBJ1-2, the V gene TRBV5-1; D possibly corresponds to TRBD1 (6 bases). The germline V and J ends were trimmed by 4 bases and 4 bases, with 17 bases remaining between them. CDR3 length: 15 residues. Germline assignment: CDR1 SGHRS and CDR2 YFSETQ. The CDR3 reads CASSTQGGPIYGYTF. The CDR3 nucleotides read TGCGCCAGCAGCACACAGGGCGGTCCTATCTATGGCTACACCTTC.

The gene calls are TRBV2 and TRBJ2-1; possibly TRBD1 for D (5 bases). The CDR3 covers 13 residues. CDR1 is SNHLY, CDR2 FYNNEI, per germline. V was cut by 7 bases and J by 6 bases, with 13 bases left in between. Here the CDR3 DNA reads TGTGCCAGCAAAACCAGGGTCTTCAATGAGCAGTTCTTC. As protein: CASKTRVFNEQFF. The complete variable domain, with remaining parts taken from reference TRBV2 and TRBJ2-1, reads EPEVTQTPSHQVTQMGQEVILRCVPISNHLYFYWYRQILGQKVEFLVSFYNNEISEKSEIFDDQFSVERPDGSNFTLKIRSTKLEDSAMYFCASKTRVFNEQFFGPGTRLTVL.

The V and J genes are TRBV4-1 and TRBJ1-5, with 10 positions matching TRBD1. From germline, CDR1 is MGHRA and CDR2 YSYEKL. V lost 5 bases, J lost 6 bases, and 4 bases stayed unmatched. The CDR3 spans 14 residues. CDR3 region: CASSEWDRGQPQHF. In DNA form, the CDR3 reads TGCGCCAGCAGCGAGTGGGACAGGGGTCAGCCCCAGCATTTT.

J is TRBJ2-7 and V is TRBV10-3, with D unclear. CDR1 and CDR2 from the germline V gene are ENHRY and SYGVKD. V shed 3 bases and J shed 4 bases, with 4 bases lying between them. The CDR3 spans 11 residues. CDR3 coding DNA: TGTGCCATCAGTGATAGTTACGAGCAGTACTTC. Protein: CAISDSYEQYF.

This chain links TRBV10-3 with TRBJ2-5; TRBD2 might be the D (6 bases). Germline loops: CDR1 ENHRY, CDR2 SYGVKD. The V end lost 0 bases, the J end lost 5 bases, and 13 bases lay between the germline ends. The CDR3 totals 15 residues. The CDR3 DNA sequence: TGTGCCATCAGTGAGTCGATCGGGGGAGGCGAGACCCAGTACTTC. Residues: CAISESIGGGETQYF.

The chain carries TRBV5-1 and TRBJ2-7; perhaps TRBD2 as D (6 bases). Between the trimmed V and J ends, which lost 0 bases and 1 base, there was a span of 11 bases. This CDR3 is 15 amino acids long. CDR1 and CDR2 (germline): SGHRS, YFSETQ. The CDR3 protein is CASSLEPGDSYEQYF. CDR3 DNA: TGCGCCAGCAGCTTGGAGCCGGGAGATTCCTACGAGCAGTACTTC.

This clone occurred once. The chain is built from TRBV7-2 and TRBJ2-5; 10 bases match TRBD1. CDR1 is SGHTA and CDR2 is FQGNSA in the germline V gene. With V trimmed by 1 base and J by 5 bases, 7 bases remained unmatched. There are 16 residues in the CDR3. DNA for the CDR3: TGTGCCAGCAGCTTAGAGGGGACAGGGGCGTGGGAGACCCAGTACTTC. Protein product: CASSLEGTGAWETQYF. The complete variable domain, with remaining parts taken from reference TRBV7-2 and TRBJ2-5, reads GAGVSQSPSNKVTEKGKDVELRCDPISGHTALYWYRQSLGQGLEFLIYFQGNSAPDKSGLPSDRFSAERTGGSVSTLTIQRTQQEDSAVYLCASSLEGTGAWETQYFGPGTRLLVL.

The chain links TRBV2 to TRBJ1-4, with TRBD1 matching over 7 bases. J lost 3 bases, V lost 5 bases, and 6 bases had no gene match. This CDR3 has 15 amino acids. Germline V gene sequence: CDR1 SNHLY, CDR2 FYNNEI. CDR3: CASSFGQEPNEKLFF. The CDR3 bases are TGTGCCAGCAGTTTTGGACAGGAGCCTAATGAAAAACTGTTTTTT.

The gene calls are TRBV7-9 and TRBJ2-5; 8 bases map to TRBD1. V gave up 5 bases and J gave up 1 base; unmatched junction bases: 12. CDR1 and CDR2 from the germline V gene are SEHNR and FQNEAQ (reference sequence). The CDR3 loop spans 17 amino acids. CDR3: CASSPPEGQAFQETQYF. The CDR3 coding sequence is TGTGCCAGCAGCCCCCCCGAGGGACAGGCTTTCCAAGAGACCCAGTACTTC.

J is TRBJ2-3 and V is TRBV6-5; no clear D gene. CDR1 and CDR2 (germline): MNHEY, SVGAGI. There are 12 residues in the CDR3. The V end lost 6 bases, the J end lost 6 bases, and 10 bases lay between the germline ends. This CDR3 reads CASRGPVDTQYF. CDR3 bases: TGTGCCAGCAGGGGCCCAGTGGATACGCAGTATTTT.

The gene calls are TRBV9 and TRBJ2-3, with 7 bases aligning to TRBD1. There are 15 residues in the CDR3. The germline V gene encodes CDR1 SGDLS and CDR2 YYNGEE. The trim removed 3 bases at V and 3 bases at J, leaving 7 bases unmatched. CDR3 sequence reads: CASSAFGTATDTQYF. CDR3 bases: TGTGCCAGCAGCGCCTTTGGGACAGCGACAGATACGCAGTATTTT.

This chain uses TRBV19 with TRBJ2-1, with 15 bases lining up with TRBD2. V lost 0 bases to trimming and J lost 7 bases; unmatched junction nucleotides: 1. Germline V gives CDR1 LNHDA, CDR2 SQIVND (reference sequence). The CDR3 is made up of 16 amino acids. CDR3 protein: CASSIDGTSGRNEQFF. The CDR3 DNA follows: TGTGCCAGTAGTATAGACGGGACTAGCGGGAGGAATGAGCAGTTCTTC.

In regard to this clone: The junction shows a germline mismatch at one end, possibly a read error. The chain links TRBV19 to TRBJ1-5; D gene ambiguous. The CDR3 is 12 amino acids. Germline V gene lookup returns CDR1 LNHDA and CDR2 SQIVND (reference sequence). CDR3 sequence (DNA): TGTGCCAGCAGTATAGGCGTTCAGCCCCAGCGTTTT. Amino acids: CASSIGVQPQRF.

The rearrangement joins TRBV18 to TRBJ2-3, with a possible D match to TRBD1 (5 bases). CDR1 is KGHSH, CDR2 LQKENI, per germline. This CDR3 spans 14 amino acids. V shed 0 bases and J shed 4 bases, with 8 bases lying between them. The CDR3 region is CASSPPQAADTQYF. The CDR3 nucleotides read TGTGCCAGCTCACCACCACAGGCAGCAGATACGCAGTATTTT.